This TCR beta chain is drawn from a study of T-cell reconstitution after alpha-beta-depleted transplantation in children. Overall study findings and caveats: Reportedly, only several hundred clones from non-depleted graft cells drove alpha-beta T-cell counts at about two months. High day-60 TCRbeta diversity in some patients came from surviving recipient T cells and thymic progenitors.

Researchers prepared the TCRbeta library using unique molecular identifiers, the study reports. Each CDR3 protein gets one entry after TCRdb re-called the PCR reads with MiXCR. The sample holds some 600,000 distinct CDR3 sequences, under 15% seen once. The table lists this clonotype with many counts. What it binds is not known. The CDR3 has 14 residues. The trim removed 0 bases at V and 5 bases at J, leaving 5 bases unmatched. Germline-derived CDR1 and CDR2 are DFQATT and SNEGSKA (reference sequence). The receptor comes from a male patient younger than 18 who had a stem cell transplant for acute myeloid leukemia, so the T cells may come from the graft donor. Specimen: PBMCs, mostly from graft donor cells, collected 360 days after TCRalphabeta/CD19-depleted stem cell transplant. This chain connects TRBV20-1 to TRBJ2-7, with 9 bases fitting TRBD1. The CDR3 loop is CSAREGTGSNEQYF. In nucleotides, the CDR3 is TGCAGTGCTAGAGAAGGGACAGGGTCAAACGAGCAGTACTTC.